The rows below give T cell receptor beta chains drawn from one sample of a study of T cell repertoires in cytomegalovirus infection. In TCRdb, the reads were re-called with MiXCR into one record per CDR3 protein. The profile shows roughly 600,000 distinct CDR3 sequences, 20% to 30% of them singletons. The sequenced material came from CD8+ T cells from PBMCs. The receptor set was obtained from a human donor in good health (CMV status not recorded). Some clones in this sample may be carry-over from other donors' samples. Both conserved end residues are part of each CDR3.

>TRBV7-4|TRBJ2-7|12
CTSSLGSYEQYF
>TRBV27|TRBJ2-1|13
CASSLSDQNEQFF
>TRBV7-8|TRBJ2-2|18
CASSHTQFGQGTTGELFF
>TRBV12-5|TRBJ1-4|16
CASGLVGPARNEKLFF
>TRBV9|TRBJ2-6|16
CASSVGVGSGANVLTF
>TRBV19|TRBJ1-2|12
CASRLGGRGYTF
>TRBV20-1|TRBJ2-1|17
CSARDRREPSSYNEQFF
>TRBV7-2|TRBJ2-3|15
CASSLTSGGGDTQYF
>TRBV20-1|TRBJ2-1|14
CSARDFKEYNEQFF
>TRBV12-3/TRBV12-4|TRBJ1-2|14
CASSLKVGTSGYTF
>TRBV7-6|TRBJ1-6|14
CASSSDRGRSPLHF
>TRBV14|TRBJ2-6|14
CASRGGYGANVLTF
>TRBV7-6|TRBJ2-1|19
CASSLAASGGALAYNEQFF
>TRBV6-6|TRBJ2-7|14
CASSYTGGEYEQYF
>TRBV7-8|TRBJ2-2|12
CASRRVTGELFF
>TRBV29-1|TRBJ1-1|10
CSVVTPEAFF
>TRBV7-3|TRBJ1-1|14
CASSETGGSAEAFF